These 2 T cell receptor beta chains originate from one sample sequenced in a study of vaccination effects on CD4 cells after COVID-19. Their antigen targets remain unknown. Sequencing in the ViraFEST assay came after antigen-specific CD4+ T cells had been expanded with viral peptide pools, which were used to stimulate PBMC. Upon completion of 10 to 11 days in culture, CD4+ T cells were isolated. Of the BNT162b2 and mRNA-1273 vaccines, participants received two doses of one or the other. Data came from immunoSEQ multiplex PCR; TCRdb stores just in-frame clones and leaves some out. In the table there are about 59,000 clones, 78% of which are singletons. Sequencing was performed on CD4+ T cells from PBMCs cultured with HCoV-OC43 spike peptides, taken after COVID-19 vaccination. Subset described: HCoV-OC43 spike overlapping peptide pool stimulation. The receptors here all came from a human donor who received a COVID-19 vaccine.

This clone showed up just once. The J gene is TRBJ1-1, the V gene TRBV10-1; tentatively, D is TRBD1 (5 bases). Trimming removed 6 bases at V and 0 bases at J, with 14 bases between. Germline loops: CDR1 WNHNN, CDR2 SYGVQD (reference sequence). The CDR3 is made up of 15 amino acids. The CDR3 spells CASSRQLGMNTEAFF. The CDR3 DNA reads TGCGCCAGCAGCCGACAGCTCGGGATGAACACTGAAGCTTTCTTT.

The V and J genes are TRBV20-1 and TRBJ1-6; D not resolved. The V end lost 0 bases, the J end lost 18 bases, and 12 bases lay between the germline ends. The germline CDR1 and CDR2 sequences are DFQATT and SNEGSKA (reference sequence). This CDR3 spans 11 amino acids. This CDR3 reads CSARDPPANHF. The CDR3 coding sequence is TGCAGTGCTAGAGATCCTCCAGCTAACCACTTT.